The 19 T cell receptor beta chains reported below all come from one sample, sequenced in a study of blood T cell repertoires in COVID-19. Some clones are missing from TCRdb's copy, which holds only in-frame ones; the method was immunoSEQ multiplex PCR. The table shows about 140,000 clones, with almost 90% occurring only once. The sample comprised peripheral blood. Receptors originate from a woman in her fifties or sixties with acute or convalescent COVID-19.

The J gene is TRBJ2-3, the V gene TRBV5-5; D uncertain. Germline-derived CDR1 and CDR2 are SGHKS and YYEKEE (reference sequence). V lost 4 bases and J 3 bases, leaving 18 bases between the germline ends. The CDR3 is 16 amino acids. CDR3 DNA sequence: TGTGCCAGCAGCCCTCTTCCCGACTTTGGGACAGATACGCAGTATTTT. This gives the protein CASSPLPDFGTDTQYF.

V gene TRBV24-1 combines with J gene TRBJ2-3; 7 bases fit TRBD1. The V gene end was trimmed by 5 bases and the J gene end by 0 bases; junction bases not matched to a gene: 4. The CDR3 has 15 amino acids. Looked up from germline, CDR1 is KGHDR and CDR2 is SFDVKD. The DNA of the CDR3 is TGTGCCACCAGTGGACAGGGTTCAAGCACAGATACGCAGTATTTT. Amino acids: CATSGQGSSTDTQYF.

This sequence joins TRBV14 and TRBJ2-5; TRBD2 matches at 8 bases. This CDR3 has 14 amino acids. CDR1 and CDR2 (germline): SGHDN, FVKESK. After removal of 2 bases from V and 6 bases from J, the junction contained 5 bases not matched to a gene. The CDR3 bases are TGTGCCAGCAGCCAAATGGCGGGGGGCCAGACCCAGTACTTC. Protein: CASSQMAGGQTQYF.

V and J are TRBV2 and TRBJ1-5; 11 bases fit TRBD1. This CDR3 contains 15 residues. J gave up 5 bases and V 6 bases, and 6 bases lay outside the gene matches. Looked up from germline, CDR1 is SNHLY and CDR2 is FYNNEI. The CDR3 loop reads CASSIRTGGDQPQHF. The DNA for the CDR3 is TGTGCCAGCAGCATCCGGACAGGGGGCGATCAGCCCCAGCATTTT.

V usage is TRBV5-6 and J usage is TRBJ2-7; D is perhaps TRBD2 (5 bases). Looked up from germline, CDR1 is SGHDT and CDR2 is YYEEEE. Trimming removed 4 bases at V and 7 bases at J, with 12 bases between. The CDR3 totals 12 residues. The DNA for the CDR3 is TGTGCCAGCAGCCCGGCGGGCAGGGAGCAGTACTTC. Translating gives CASSPAGREQYF.

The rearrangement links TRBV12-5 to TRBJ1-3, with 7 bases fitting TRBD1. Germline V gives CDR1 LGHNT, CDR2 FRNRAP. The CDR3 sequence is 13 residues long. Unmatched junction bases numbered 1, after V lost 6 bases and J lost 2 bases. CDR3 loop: CASGTGPGNTIYF. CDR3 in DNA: TGTGCTAGTGGGACAGGGCCTGGAAACACCATATATTTT.

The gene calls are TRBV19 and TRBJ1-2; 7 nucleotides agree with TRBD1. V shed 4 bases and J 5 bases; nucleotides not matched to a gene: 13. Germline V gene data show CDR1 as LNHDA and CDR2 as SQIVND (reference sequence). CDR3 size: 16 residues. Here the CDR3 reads CASSTPRDRNDYGYTF. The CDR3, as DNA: TGTGCCAGTAGTACCCCCCGGGACAGAAATGATTATGGCTACACCTTC.

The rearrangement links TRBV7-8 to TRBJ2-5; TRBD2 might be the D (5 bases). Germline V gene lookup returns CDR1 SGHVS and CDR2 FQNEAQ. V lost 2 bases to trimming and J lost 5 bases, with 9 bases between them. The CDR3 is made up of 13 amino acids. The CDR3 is CASSLPSRETQYF. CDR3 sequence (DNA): TGTGCCAGCAGCTTACCTAGCCGGGAGACCCAGTACTTC. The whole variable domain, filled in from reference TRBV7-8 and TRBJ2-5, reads GAGVSQSPRYKVAKRGQDVALRCDPISGHVSLFWYQQALGQGPEFLTYFQNEAQLDKSGLPSDRFFAERPEGSVSTLKIQRTQQEDSAVYLCASSLPSRETQYFGPGTRLLVL.

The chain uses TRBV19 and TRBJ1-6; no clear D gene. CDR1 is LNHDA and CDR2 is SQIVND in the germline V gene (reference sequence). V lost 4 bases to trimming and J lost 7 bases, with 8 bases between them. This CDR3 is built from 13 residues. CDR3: CASSTELNSPLHF. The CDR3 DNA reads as TGTGCCAGTAGTACCGAGCTGAATTCACCCCTCCACTTT. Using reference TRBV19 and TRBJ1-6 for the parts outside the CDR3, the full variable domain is DGGITQSPKYLFRKEGQNVTLSCEQNLNHDAMYWYRQDPGQGLRLIYYSQIVNDFQKGDIAEGYSVSREKKESFPLTVTSAQKNPTAFYLCASSTELNSPLHFGNGTRLTVT.

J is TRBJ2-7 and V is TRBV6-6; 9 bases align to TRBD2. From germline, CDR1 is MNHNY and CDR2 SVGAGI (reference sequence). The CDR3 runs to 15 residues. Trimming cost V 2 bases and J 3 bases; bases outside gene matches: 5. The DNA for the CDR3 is TGTGCCAGCAGTTACGAAGGGCGGGGGGGCTACGAGCAGTACTTC. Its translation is CASSYEGRGGYEQYF.

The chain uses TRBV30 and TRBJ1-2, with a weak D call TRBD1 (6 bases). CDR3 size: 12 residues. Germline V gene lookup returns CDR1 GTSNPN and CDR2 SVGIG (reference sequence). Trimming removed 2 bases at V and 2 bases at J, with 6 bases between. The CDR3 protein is CAWSQGNYGYTF. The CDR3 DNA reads TGTGCCTGGAGTCAGGGGAACTATGGCTACACCTTC.

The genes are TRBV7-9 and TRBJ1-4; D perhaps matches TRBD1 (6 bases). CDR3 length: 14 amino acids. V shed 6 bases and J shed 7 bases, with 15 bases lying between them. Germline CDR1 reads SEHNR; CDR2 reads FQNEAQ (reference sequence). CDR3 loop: CASSTRGSGEKLFF. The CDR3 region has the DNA TGTGCCAGCAGTACCAGGGGTAGTGGTGAAAAACTGTTTTTT. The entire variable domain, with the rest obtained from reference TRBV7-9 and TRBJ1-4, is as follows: DTGVSQNPRHKITKRGQNVTFRCDPISEHNRLYWYRQTLGQGPEFLTYFQNEAQLEKSRLLSDRFSAERPKGSFSTLEIQRTEQGDSAMYLCASSTRGSGEKLFFGSGTQLSVL.

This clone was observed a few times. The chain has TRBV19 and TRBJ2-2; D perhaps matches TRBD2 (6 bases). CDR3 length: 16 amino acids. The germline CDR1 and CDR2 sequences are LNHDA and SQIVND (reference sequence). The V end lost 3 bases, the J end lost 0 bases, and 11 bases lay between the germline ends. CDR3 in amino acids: CASSIPGEANTGELFF. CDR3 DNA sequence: TGTGCCAGTAGTATCCCCGGGGAGGCGAACACCGGGGAGCTGTTTTTT.

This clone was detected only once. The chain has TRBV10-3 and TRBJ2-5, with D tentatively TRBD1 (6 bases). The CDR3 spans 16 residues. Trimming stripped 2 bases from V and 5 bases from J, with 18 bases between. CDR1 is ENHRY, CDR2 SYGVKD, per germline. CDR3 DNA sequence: TGTGCCATCAGTGAGGGCCCGGGCAGGGGATCCGAGACCCAGTACTTC. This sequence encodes CAISEGPGRGSETQYF.

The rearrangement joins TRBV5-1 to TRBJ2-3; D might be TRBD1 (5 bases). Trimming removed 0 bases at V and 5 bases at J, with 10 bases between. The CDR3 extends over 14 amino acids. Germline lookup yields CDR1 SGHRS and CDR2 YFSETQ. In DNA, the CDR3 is TGCGCCAGCAGCTTGGCAGGGCTCCTAGATACGCAGTATTTT. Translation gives CASSLAGLLDTQYF.

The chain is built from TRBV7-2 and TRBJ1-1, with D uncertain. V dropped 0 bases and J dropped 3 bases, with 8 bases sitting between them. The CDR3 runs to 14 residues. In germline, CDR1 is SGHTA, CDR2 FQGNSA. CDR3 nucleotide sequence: TGTGCCAGCAGCTTAGCGGCACAGCACACTGAAGCTTTCTTT. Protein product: CASSLAAQHTEAFF.

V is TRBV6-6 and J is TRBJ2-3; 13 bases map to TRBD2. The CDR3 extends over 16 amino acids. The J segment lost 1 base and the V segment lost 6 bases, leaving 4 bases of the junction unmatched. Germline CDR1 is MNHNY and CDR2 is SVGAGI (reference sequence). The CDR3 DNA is TGTGCCAGCAGCCGAGGGACTAGCGGGGGCACAGATACGCAGTATTTT. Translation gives CASSRGTSGGTDTQYF.

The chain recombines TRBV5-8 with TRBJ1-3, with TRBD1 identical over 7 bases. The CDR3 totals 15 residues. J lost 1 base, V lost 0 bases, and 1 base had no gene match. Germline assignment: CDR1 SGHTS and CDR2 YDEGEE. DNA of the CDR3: TGTGCCAGCAGCTTGGTCAGGGGGTCTGGAAACACCATATATTTT. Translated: CASSLVRGSGNTIYF.

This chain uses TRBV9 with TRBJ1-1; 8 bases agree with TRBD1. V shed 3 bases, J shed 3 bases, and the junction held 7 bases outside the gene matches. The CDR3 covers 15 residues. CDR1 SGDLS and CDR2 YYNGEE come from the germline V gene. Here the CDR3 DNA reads TGTGCCAGCAGCGGGACAGGGCGGGGGTACACTGAAGCTTTCTTT. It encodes CASSGTGRGYTEAFF.